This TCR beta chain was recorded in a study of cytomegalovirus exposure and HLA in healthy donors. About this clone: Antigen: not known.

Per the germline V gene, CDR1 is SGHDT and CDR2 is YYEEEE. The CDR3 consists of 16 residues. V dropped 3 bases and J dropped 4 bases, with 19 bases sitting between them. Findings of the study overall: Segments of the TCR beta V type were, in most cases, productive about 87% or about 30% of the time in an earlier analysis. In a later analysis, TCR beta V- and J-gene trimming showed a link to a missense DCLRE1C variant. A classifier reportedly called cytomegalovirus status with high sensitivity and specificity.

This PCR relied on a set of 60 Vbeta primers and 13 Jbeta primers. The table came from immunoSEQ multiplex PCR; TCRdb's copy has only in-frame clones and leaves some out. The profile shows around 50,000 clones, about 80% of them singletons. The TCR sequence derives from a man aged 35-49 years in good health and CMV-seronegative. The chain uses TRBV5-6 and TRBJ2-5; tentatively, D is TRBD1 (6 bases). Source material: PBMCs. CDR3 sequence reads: CASSWGRDRLRETQYF. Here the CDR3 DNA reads TGTGCCAGCAGCTGGGGTCGAGACAGGCTACGAGAGACCCAGTACTTC. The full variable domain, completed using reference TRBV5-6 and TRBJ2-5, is DAGVTQSPTHLIKTRGQQVTLRCSPKSGHDTVSWYQQALGQGPQFIFQYYEEEERQRGNFPDRFSGHQFPNYSSELNVNALLLGDSALYLCASSWGRDRLRETQYFGPGTRLLVL.